The rows below give T cell receptor beta chains drawn from one sample of a study of PD-L1 blockade in urothelial cancer. Repertoires were generated with immunoSEQ multiplex PCR, while TCRdb's copy carries only in-frame clones and drops some. The sample lists 100,000 or so clones, under 85% occurring once. The sample in question was PBMCs, obtained around atezolizumab (anti-PD-L1) treatment. The receptors originated from a man between 50 and 59 years old with urothelial cancer. Both conserved end residues are trimmed from each CDR3.

TRBV18,ASSPGANTEAF
TRBV6-5,ASSYQAGGTDTQY
TRBV30,AWSVAGQETQY
TRBV19,ASSNRGPNEQF
TRBV6-5,ASSYSRRTNEKLF
TRBV7-8,ASSLAPLGSSAGDNEQF
TRBV19,ASSSIAGGAGEQF
TRBV6-5,ASSGRGFPGELF
TRBV18,ASSGGTGGSNQPQH
TRBV5-1,ASSIRTGGAGANVLT
TRBV15,ATSRDGGWPNTGELF